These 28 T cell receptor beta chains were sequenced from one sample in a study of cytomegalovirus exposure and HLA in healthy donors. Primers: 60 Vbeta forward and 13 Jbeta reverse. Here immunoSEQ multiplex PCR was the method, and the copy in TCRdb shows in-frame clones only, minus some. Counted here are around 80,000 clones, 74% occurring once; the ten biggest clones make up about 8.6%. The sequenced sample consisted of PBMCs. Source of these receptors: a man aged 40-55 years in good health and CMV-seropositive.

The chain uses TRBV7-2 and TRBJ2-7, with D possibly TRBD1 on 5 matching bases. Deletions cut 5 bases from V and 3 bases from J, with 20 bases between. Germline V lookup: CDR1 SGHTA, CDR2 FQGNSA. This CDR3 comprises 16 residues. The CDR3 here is CASSKKTVSPFYEQYF. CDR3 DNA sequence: TGTGCCAGCAGCAAGAAGACAGTTAGTCCTTTCTACGAGCAGTACTTC.

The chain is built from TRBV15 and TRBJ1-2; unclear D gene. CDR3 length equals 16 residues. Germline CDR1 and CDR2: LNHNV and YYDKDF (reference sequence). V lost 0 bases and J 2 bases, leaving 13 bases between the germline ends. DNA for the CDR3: TGTGCCACCAGCAGAGATCTCCCAGATTCGAACTATGGCTACACCTTC. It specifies CATSRDLPDSNYGYTF.

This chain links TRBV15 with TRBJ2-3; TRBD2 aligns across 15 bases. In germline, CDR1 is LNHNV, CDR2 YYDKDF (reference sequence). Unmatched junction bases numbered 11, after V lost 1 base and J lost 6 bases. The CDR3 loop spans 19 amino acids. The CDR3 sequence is CATSRVLPRTSGGVDTQYF. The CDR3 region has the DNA TGTGCCACCAGCAGAGTCCTTCCGCGGACTAGCGGGGGGGTTGATACGCAGTATTTT. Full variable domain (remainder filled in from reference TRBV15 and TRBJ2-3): DAMVIQNPRYQVTQFGKPVTLSCSQTLNHNVMYWYQQKSSQAPKLLFHYYDKDFNNEADTPDNFQSRRPNTSFCFLDIRSPGLGDTAMYLCATSRVLPRTSGGVDTQYFGPGTRLTVL.

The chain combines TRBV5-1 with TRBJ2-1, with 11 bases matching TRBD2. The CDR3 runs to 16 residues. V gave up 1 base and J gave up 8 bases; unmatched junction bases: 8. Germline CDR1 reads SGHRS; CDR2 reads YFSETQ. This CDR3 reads CASSLTSGSDGDEQFF. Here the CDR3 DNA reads TGCGCCAGCAGCTTGACTAGCGGGAGCGACGGGGATGAGCAGTTCTTC.

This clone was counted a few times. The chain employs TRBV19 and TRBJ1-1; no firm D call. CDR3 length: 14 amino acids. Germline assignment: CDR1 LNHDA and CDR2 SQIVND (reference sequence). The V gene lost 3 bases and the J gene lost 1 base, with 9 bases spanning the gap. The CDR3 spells CASSIRGRNTEAFF. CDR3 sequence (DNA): TGTGCCAGTAGTATCAGAGGCAGGAACACTGAAGCTTTCTTT.

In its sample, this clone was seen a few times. CDR3: CATSRDTGVTKLFF. The CDR3 DNA reads as TGTGCCACCAGCAGAGATACGGGGGTCACTAAACTGTTTTTT. This chain links TRBV15 with TRBJ1-4; tentative D call: TRBD1 (5 bases). The CDR3 spans 14 residues. V lost 0 bases and J 11 bases, leaving 13 bases between the germline ends. The germline CDR1 and CDR2 sequences are LNHNV and YYDKDF (reference sequence).

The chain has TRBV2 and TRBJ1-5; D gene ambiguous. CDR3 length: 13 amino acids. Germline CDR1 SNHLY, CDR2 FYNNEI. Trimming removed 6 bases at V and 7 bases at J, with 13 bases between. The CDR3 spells CASSTEGRQPQHF. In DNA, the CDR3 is TGTGCCAGCAGCACGGAGGGAAGGCAGCCCCAGCATTTT.

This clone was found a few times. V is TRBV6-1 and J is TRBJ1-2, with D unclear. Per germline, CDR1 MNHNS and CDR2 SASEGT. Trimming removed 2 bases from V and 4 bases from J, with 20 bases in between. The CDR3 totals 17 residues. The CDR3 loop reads CASSEKKSGAGFYGYTF. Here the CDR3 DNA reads TGTGCCAGCAGTGAAAAGAAGTCGGGCGCGGGATTCTATGGCTACACCTTC.

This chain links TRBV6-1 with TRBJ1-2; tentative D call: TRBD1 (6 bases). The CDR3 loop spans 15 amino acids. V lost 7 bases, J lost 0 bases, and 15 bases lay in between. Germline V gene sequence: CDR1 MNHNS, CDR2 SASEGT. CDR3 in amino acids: CASTLKGGANYGYTF. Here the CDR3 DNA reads TGTGCCAGCACCCTAAAGGGGGGGGCTAACTATGGCTACACCTTC.

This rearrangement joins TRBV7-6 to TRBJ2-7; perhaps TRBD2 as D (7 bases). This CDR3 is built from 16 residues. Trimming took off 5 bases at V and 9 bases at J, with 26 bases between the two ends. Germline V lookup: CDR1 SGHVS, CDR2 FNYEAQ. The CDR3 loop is CASSPYSRLAGVGQYF. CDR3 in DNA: TGTGCCAGCAGCCCCTACAGCAGACTAGCAGGGGTAGGGCAGTACTTC.

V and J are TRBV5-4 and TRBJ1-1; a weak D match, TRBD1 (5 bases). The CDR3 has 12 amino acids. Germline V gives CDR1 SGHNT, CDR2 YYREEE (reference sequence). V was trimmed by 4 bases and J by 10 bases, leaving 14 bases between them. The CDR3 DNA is TGTGCCAGCAGCCGACCGGGGACTCGAGCTTTCTTT. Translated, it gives CASSRPGTRAFF.

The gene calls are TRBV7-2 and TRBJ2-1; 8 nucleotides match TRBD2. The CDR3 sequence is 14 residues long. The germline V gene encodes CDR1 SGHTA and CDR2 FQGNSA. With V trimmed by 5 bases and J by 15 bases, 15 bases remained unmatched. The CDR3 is CASSSNPGLVGLFF. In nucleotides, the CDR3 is TGTGCCAGCAGCAGTAACCCGGGACTAGTGGGTTTGTTCTTC. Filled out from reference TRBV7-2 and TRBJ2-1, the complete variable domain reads GAGVSQSPSNKVTEKGKDVELRCDPISGHTALYWYRQSLGQGLEFLIYFQGNSAPDKSGLPSDRFSAERTGGSVSTLTIQRTQQEDSAVYLCASSSNPGLVGLFFGPGTRLTVL.

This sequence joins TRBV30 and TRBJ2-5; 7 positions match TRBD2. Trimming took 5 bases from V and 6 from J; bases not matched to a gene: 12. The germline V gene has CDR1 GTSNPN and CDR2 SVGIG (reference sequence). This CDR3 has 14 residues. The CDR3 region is CAWAAPSGTQTQYF. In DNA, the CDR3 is TGTGCCTGGGCGGCCCCCAGCGGGACGCAGACCCAGTACTTC.

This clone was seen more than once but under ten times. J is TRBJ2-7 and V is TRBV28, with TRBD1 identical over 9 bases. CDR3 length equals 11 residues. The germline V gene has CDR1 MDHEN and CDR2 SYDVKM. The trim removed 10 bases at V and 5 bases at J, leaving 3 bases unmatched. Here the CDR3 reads CATWTGDEQYF. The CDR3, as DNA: TGTGCCACCTGGACAGGGGACGAGCAGTACTTC.

This chain's CDR3 is CASSRTSGRETQYF. The CDR3 DNA follows: TGTGCCAGCTCGCGGACTAGCGGGAGAGAGACCCAGTACTTC. The V and J genes are TRBV18 and TRBJ2-5, with 13 bases lining up with TRBD2. J lost 4 bases, V lost 6 bases, and 2 bases had no gene match. In germline, CDR1 is KGHSH, CDR2 LQKENI. The CDR3 runs 14 residues. The full variable domain, its missing parts supplied by reference TRBV18 and TRBJ2-5, is NAGVMQNPRHLVRRRGQEARLRCSPMKGHSHVYWYRQLPEEGLKFMVYLQKENIIDESGMPKERFSAEFPKEGPSILRIQQVVRGDSAAYFCASSRTSGRETQYFGPGTRLLVL.

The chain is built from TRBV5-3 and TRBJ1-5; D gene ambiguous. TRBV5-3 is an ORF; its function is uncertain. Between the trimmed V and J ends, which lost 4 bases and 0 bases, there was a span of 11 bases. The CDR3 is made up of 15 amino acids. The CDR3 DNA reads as TGTGCCAGAAGCAGACCCCAGGATAGCAATCAGCCCCAGCATTTT. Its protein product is CARSRPQDSNQPQHF.

CDR3 region: CASSPEGQSLRNTIYF. CDR3 DNA sequence: TGTGCCAGCAGTCCCGAGGGACAATCACTTCGAAACACCATATATTTT. The V call is TRBV28, the J call TRBJ1-3; D perhaps matches TRBD1 (6 bases). The CDR3 sequence is 16 residues long. CDR1 and CDR2 (germline): MDHEN, SYDVKM. V lost 5 bases, J lost 5 bases, and 19 bases lay in between. Together with reference TRBV28 and TRBJ1-3, the CDR3 gives the full variable domain: DVKVTQSSRYLVKRTGEKVFLECVQDMDHENMFWYRQDPGLGLRLIYFSYDVKMKEKGDIPEGYSVSREKKERFSLILESASTNQTSMYLCASSPEGQSLRNTIYFGEGSWLTVV.

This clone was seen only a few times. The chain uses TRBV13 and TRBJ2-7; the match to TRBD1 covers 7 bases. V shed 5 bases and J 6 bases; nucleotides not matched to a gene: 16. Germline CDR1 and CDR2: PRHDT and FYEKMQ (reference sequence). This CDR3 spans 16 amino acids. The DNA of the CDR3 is TGTGCCAGCAGCCAAGGGCGTCTTACAGGGGCATGCGAGCAGTACTTC. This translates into CASSQGRLTGACEQYF.

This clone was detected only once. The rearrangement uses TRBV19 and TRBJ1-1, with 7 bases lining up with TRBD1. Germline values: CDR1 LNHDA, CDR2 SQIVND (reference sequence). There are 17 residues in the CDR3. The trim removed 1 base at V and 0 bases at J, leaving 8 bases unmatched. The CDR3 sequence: CASSIGRIQGVNTEAFF. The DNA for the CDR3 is TGTGCCAGTAGTATAGGGCGGATTCAGGGGGTGAACACTGAAGCTTTCTTT.

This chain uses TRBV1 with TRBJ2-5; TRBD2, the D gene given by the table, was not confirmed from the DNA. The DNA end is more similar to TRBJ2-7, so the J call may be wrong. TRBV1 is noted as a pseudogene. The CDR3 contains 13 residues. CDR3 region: CTSSQAFSYEQYF. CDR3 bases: TGCACCAGCAGCCAAGCTTTCTCCTACGAGCAGTACTTC.

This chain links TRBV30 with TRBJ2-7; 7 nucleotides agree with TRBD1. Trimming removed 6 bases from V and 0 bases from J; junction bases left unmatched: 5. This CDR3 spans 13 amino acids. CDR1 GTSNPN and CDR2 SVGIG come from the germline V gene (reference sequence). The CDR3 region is CACATGSSYEQYF. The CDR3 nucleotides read TGTGCCTGCGCGACAGGGAGCTCCTACGAGCAGTACTTC.

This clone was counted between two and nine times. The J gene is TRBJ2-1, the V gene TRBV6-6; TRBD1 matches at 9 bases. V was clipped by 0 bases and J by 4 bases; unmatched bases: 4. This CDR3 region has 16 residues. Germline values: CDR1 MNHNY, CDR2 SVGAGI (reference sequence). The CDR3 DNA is TGTGCCAGCAGTTACTCCGGGACAGGGAGGTACAATGAGCAGTTCTTC. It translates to CASSYSGTGRYNEQFF.

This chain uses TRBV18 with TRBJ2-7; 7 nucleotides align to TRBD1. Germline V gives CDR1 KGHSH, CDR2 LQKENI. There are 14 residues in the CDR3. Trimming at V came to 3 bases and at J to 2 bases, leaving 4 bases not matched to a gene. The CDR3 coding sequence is TGTGCCAGCTCACCGACAGGGAAGGCCTACGAGCAGTACTTC. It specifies CASSPTGKAYEQYF.

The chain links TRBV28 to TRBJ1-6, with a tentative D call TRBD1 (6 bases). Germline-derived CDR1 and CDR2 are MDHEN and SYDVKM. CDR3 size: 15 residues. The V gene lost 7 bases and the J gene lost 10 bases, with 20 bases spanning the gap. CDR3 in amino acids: CASTKEGTRRSPLHF. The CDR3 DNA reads TGTGCCAGCACAAAAGAGGGGACACGAAGGTCACCCCTCCACTTT.

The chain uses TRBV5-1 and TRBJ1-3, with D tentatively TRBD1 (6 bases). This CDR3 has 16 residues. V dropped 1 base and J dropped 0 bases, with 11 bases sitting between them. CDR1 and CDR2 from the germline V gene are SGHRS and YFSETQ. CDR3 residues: CASSLQGRGSGNTIYF. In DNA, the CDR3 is TGCGCCAGCAGCTTGCAGGGGAGAGGCTCTGGAAACACCATATATTTT.

CDR3 nucleotide sequence: TGTGCCAGCAGTCACAGGAATCGGATCACCGGGGAGCTGTTTTTT. The encoded protein is CASSHRNRITGELFF. The chain links TRBV28 to TRBJ2-2, with D possibly TRBD1 on 5 matching bases. V was clipped by 5 bases and J by 4 bases, with 14 bases between them. Per the germline V gene, CDR1 is MDHEN and CDR2 is SYDVKM. The CDR3 has 15 residues.

The DNA for the CDR3 is TGTGCCAGCAGTTCAACCCAGGGGAACACTGAAGCTTTCTTT. Its translation: CASSSTQGNTEAFF. V and J are TRBV6-5 and TRBJ1-1; D is possibly TRBD1 (5 bases). The germline CDR1 and CDR2 sequences are MNHEY and SVGAGI. The CDR3 covers 14 residues. Between the trimmed V and J ends, which lost 4 bases and 1 base, there was a span of 10 bases.

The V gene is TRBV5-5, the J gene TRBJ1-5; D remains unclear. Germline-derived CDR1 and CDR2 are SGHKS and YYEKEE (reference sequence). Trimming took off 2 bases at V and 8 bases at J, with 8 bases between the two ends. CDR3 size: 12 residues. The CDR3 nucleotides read TGTGCCAGCAGCTTATCGAGTGAGCCCCAGCATTTT. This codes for CASSLSSEPQHF.